This T cell receptor (beta chain) was identified in a study of T cells in Graves' hyperthyroidism and ophthalmopathy. Across the study: The blood sample was taken at first diagnosis, before treatment began.

Regions amplified from RNA transcripts were the TCR beta CDR3 regions. The TCR CDR3 first-round RT-PCR relied on the HTBI primer set. TCRdb called the multiplex PCR reads again in MiXCR, with one record for every CDR3 protein. The profile covers more than 350,000 distinct CDR3 sequences, with about 15% appearing a single time and 15% to 20% taken by the ten largest. The CDR3 spans 15 residues. Germline values: CDR1 DFQATT, CDR2 SNEGSKA (reference sequence). Unmatched junction bases numbered 6, after V lost 0 bases and J lost 3 bases. There are many counts of this clonotype. The gene calls are TRBV20-1 and TRBJ2-7; 9 positions agree with TRBD2. The TCR was taken from a woman in her sixties with Graves' ophthalmopathy. Sequenced: blood. CDR3 DNA sequence: TGCAGTGCTAGAGACCGAGGGACTAGCCTCTACGAGCAGTACTTC. Its translation: CSARDRGTSLYEQYF.